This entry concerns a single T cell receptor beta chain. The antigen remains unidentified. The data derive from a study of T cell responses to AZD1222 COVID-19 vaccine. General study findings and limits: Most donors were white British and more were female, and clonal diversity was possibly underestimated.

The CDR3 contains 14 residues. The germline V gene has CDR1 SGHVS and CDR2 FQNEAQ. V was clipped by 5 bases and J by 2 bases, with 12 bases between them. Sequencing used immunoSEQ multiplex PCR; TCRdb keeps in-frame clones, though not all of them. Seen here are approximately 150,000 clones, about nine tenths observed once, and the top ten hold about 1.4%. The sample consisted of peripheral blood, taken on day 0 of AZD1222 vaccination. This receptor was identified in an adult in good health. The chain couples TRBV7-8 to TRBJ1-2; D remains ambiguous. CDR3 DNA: TGTGCCAGCAGCCCCCACAATGACAACTATGGCTACACCTTC. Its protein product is CASSPHNDNYGYTF.